Listed here is a single T cell receptor (beta chain). This entry comes from a study of CD4+ T cells in melanoma. Profiled with immunoSEQ multiplex PCR; TCRdb holds only in-frame clones, not every one. The repertoire holds about 50,000 clones, with approximately 89% as singletons. Sequenced material: peripheral blood. This receptor was obtained from a human donor with melanoma.

The CDR3 region is CASSLPNVKGEANYGYTF. The CDR3 bases are TGTGCCAGCAGCTTACCAAACGTCAAGGGGGAGGCCAACTATGGCTACACCTTC. The chain recombines TRBV7-9 with TRBJ1-2; D possibly corresponds to TRBD1 (6 bases). Germline values: CDR1 SEHNR, CDR2 FQNEAQ (reference sequence). This CDR3 is built from 18 residues. V was trimmed by 2 bases and J by 2 bases, leaving 21 bases between them. Looking up the rest from reference TRBV7-9 and TRBJ1-2 gives the full variable domain: DTGVSQNPRHKITKRGQNVTFRCDPISEHNRLYWYRQTLGQGPEFLTYFQNEAQLEKSRLLSDRFSAERPKGSFSTLEIQRTEQGDSAMYLCASSLPNVKGEANYGYTFGSGTRLTVV.